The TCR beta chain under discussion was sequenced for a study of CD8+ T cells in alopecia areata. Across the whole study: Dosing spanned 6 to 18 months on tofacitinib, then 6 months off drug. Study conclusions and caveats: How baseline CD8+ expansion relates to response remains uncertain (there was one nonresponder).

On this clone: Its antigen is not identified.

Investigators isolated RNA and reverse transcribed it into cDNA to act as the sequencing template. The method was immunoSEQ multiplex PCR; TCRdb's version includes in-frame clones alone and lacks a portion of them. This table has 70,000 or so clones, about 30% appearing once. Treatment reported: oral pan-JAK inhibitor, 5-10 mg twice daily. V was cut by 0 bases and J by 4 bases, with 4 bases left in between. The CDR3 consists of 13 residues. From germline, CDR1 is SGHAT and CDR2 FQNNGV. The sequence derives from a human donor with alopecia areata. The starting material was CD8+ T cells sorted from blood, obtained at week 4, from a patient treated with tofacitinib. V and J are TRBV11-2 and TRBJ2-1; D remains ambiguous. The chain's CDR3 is CASSLDLYNEQFF. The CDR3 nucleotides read TGTGCCAGCAGCTTAGATCTTTACAATGAGCAGTTCTTC.